Below, one TCR beta chain is given with its context. Its antigen is not identified. Gene labels here are mouse ones. The read ends 1 residue shy of where the CDR3 ends; the end is completed using the germline J gene. Time point: mouse harvest day 14 after allogeneic transplant. Mouse grafts combined 10^7 T-cell-depleted bone marrow cells with 10^6 splenic CD5+ T cells. The entry originates in a study of tissue T cells after allogeneic stem cell transplantation. Sequencing of TCRbeta CDR3 at survey depth gave sequences and template counts. Data came from immunoSEQ multiplex PCR; TCRdb stores just in-frame clones and leaves some out. The sample has roughly 2,200 clones, over 35% seen once. The ends were cut back, 4 bases at V and 1 base at J, with 9 bases in the middle. CDR3 length: 14 amino acids. The germline V gene encodes CDR1 KGHPV and CDR2 FQNQEV (reference sequence). Whole-study results and caveats: Alloreactivity or antigen specificity of tissue TCRs was not determined; some clones might be host cells. Sampling depth was limited, and the cohort was small and clinically varied. Few T cell clones were shared across patients, but motif clusters showed tissue-specific shared signatures.

The source is a female BALB/c mouse given C57BL/6 T cells with graft-versus-host disease after an allogeneic hematopoietic cell transplant. The rearrangement links TRBV26 to TRBJ2-3, with TRBD1 as a possible D gene (5 bases). What was sequenced was gut tissue. The covered CDR3 bases are TGTGCCAGCAGTCGGGGAGGGGGTGCAGAAACGCTGTAT. It codes for CASSRGGGAETLY. The full CDR3 protein reads CASSRGGGAETLYF.